These 30 T cell receptor beta chains were sequenced from one sample in a study of blood T cell repertoires in COVID-19. Profiling relied on immunoSEQ multiplex PCR, and the TCRdb table lists in-frame clones only, not all of them. The sample records about 98,000 clones, 75% to 85% being singletons. Sequencing was carried out using peripheral blood. These receptors originate from a man between 65 and 85 years old with acute or convalescent COVID-19.

The V call is TRBV6-5, the J call TRBJ1-2, with D possibly being TRBD1 (5 bases). Deletions cut 6 bases from V and 5 bases from J, with 10 bases between. The CDR3 has 12 amino acids. The germline CDR1 and CDR2 sequences are MNHEY and SVGAGI. Here the CDR3 DNA reads TGTGCCAGCAGGTCACAGGCGTATGGCTACACCTTC. This codes for CASRSQAYGYTF.

The gene calls are TRBV5-8 and TRBJ1-4, with a weak D call TRBD1 (6 bases). The V gene lost 2 bases and the J gene lost 4 bases, with 12 bases spanning the gap. Germline-derived CDR1 and CDR2 are SGHTS and YDEGEE. This CDR3 is built from 15 residues. CDR3 loop: CASSFTGRVNEKLFF. Written as DNA, the CDR3 is TGTGCCAGCAGCTTCACAGGGAGGGTTAATGAAAAACTGTTTTTT.

The CDR3 nucleotides are TGTGCCAGTTGGACAGGGGATTACACTGAAGCTTTCTTT. Translating gives CASWTGDYTEAFF. The gene calls are TRBV19 and TRBJ1-1, with TRBD1 identical over 9 bases. Germline V lookup: CDR1 LNHDA, CDR2 SQIVND (reference sequence). V lost 8 bases to trimming and J lost 3 bases; unmatched junction nucleotides: 4. The CDR3 sequence is 13 residues long.

V usage is TRBV28 and J usage is TRBJ2-2, with D possibly matching TRBD2 (6 bases). CDR1 is MDHEN, CDR2 SYDVKM, per germline. This CDR3 contains 16 residues. The V end was cut by 8 bases, the J end by 4 bases, with 20 bases between. The CDR3: CASHLTAGSGTGELFF. The CDR3, as DNA: TGTGCCAGCCACTTAACGGCGGGATCGGGCACCGGGGAGCTGTTTTTT.

The chain uses TRBV19 and TRBJ2-2; 13 bases fit TRBD2. In germline, CDR1 is LNHDA, CDR2 SQIVND (reference sequence). V was pared by 6 bases and J by 7 bases, with 14 bases of the junction left unmatched. The CDR3 covers 18 residues. CDR3 DNA sequence: TGTGCCAGTAGGGCAACACCAGGGACTAGCGGGGAGGACGGGGAGCTGTTTTTT. This codes for CASRATPGTSGEDGELFF.

The V call is TRBV4-1, the J call TRBJ2-1; TRBD2 aligns across 10 bases. Germline trimming cut 8 bases from V and 8 bases from J; bases unmatched to any gene: 15. The CDR3 is 16 amino acids. Germline loops: CDR1 MGHRA, CDR2 YSYEKL. CDR3 DNA sequence: TGCGCCAGCCGCCTCGGGTCCAGCGGGGGGGTCCATGAGCAGTTCTTC. This codes for CASRLGSSGGVHEQFF.

The chain links TRBV7-2 to TRBJ1-1, with D possibly matching TRBD1 (6 bases). Trimming took off 1 base at V and 0 bases at J, with 6 bases between the two ends. From germline, CDR1 is SGHTA and CDR2 FQGNSA. The CDR3 has 14 amino acids. The CDR3 nucleotides are TGTGCCAGCAGCTTAGACAGGGTGAACACTGAAGCTTTCTTT. Translation: CASSLDRVNTEAFF.

This chain joins TRBV5-1 and TRBJ2-2; 7 bases align to TRBD1. Germline CDR1 reads SGHRS; CDR2 reads YFSETQ. The CDR3 covers 16 residues. V lost 4 bases, J lost 3 bases, and 9 bases stayed unmatched. The CDR3 spells CASSKGQAGYTGELFF. Here the CDR3 DNA reads TGCGCCAGCAGCAAAGGACAGGCCGGATACACCGGGGAGCTGTTTTTT.

The V and J genes are TRBV27 and TRBJ2-7; D is ambiguous. The CDR3 has 12 amino acids. CDR1 and CDR2 from the germline V gene are MNHEY and SMNVEV (reference sequence). V was clipped by 5 bases and J by 6 bases, with 11 bases between them. The CDR3, as DNA: TGTGCCAGCAGTCCCCTCGGGTCCGAGCAGTACTTC. Encoded protein: CASSPLGSEQYF.

The CDR3 loop reads CASRRTGTPSPLHF. The CDR3 nucleotides read TGTGCCAGCAGAAGGACAGGCACTCCTTCACCCCTCCACTTT. This rearrangement joins TRBV6-4 to TRBJ1-6, with TRBD1 matching 7 bases. Trimming removed 6 bases from V and 9 bases from J; junction bases left unmatched: 8. The length of the CDR3 is 14 residues. The V gene's germline CDR1 is MRHNA and CDR2 SNTAGT.

There are a few counts of this clone. The chain recombines TRBV28 with TRBJ2-3; 10 bases agree with TRBD2. CDR3 length equals 14 residues. Trimming at V came to 11 bases and at J to 5 bases, leaving 10 bases not matched to a gene. Germline-derived CDR1 and CDR2 are MDHEN and SYDVKM. The CDR3 region has the DNA TGTGCCGGGGGAGCGGGAGGGACTGGAGATACGCAGTATTTT. It codes for CAGGAGGTGDTQYF.

The CDR3 bases are TGTGCCAGCTCACCCGGTAGCGGGGGATTATACGAGCAGTACTTC. The encoded protein is CASSPGSGGLYEQYF. The V call is TRBV18, the J call TRBJ2-7, with 9 bases fitting TRBD2. The CDR3 is 15 amino acids. Germline CDR1 and CDR2: KGHSH and LQKENI. The V segment lost 3 bases and the J segment 4 bases; nucleotides outside the gene matches: 7.

V usage is TRBV4-3 and J usage is TRBJ2-3, with 9 bases lining up with TRBD2. Germline V gene lookup returns CDR1 LGHNA and CDR2 YSLEER. This CDR3 comprises 19 residues. V was clipped by 0 bases and J by 7 bases; unmatched bases: 17. CDR3 loop: CASSQEGGGIAGEANTQYF. In nucleotides, the CDR3 is TGCGCCAGCAGCCAAGAAGGTGGGGGGATAGCGGGAGAGGCAAATACGCAGTATTTT.

The rearrangement uses TRBV14 and TRBJ1-4; D is undetermined. The CDR3 extends over 13 amino acids. The germline V gene has CDR1 SGHDN and CDR2 FVKESK. Trimming stripped 1 base from V and 6 bases from J, with 6 bases between. CDR3 nucleotides: TGTGCCAGCAGCCAAGGACACTATGAAAAACTGTTTTTT. Translating it yields CASSQGHYEKLFF.

The V and J genes are TRBV7-9 and TRBJ1-2, with D unclear. The V and J ends lost 7 bases and 8 bases respectively, with 20 bases between them. This CDR3 is 14 amino acids long. Germline CDR1 reads SEHNR; CDR2 reads FQNEAQ (reference sequence). As DNA, the CDR3 is TGTGCCAGCAACCAGAATTGGGGAGTCATAGGCTACACCTTC. It codes for CASNQNWGVIGYTF.

The chain carries TRBV30 and TRBJ2-3, with 11 nucleotides matching TRBD2. Germline V gene lookup returns CDR1 GTSNPN and CDR2 SVGIG (reference sequence). The junction had 7 bases not matched to a gene; V was cut back by 0 bases and J by 2 bases. There are 17 residues in the CDR3. CDR3 nucleotide sequence: TGTGCCTGGAGTGTACGCCCTAGCGGGAGGCACACAGATACGCAGTATTTT. This codes for CAWSVRPSGRHTDTQYF. Full variable domain (remainder filled in from reference TRBV30 and TRBJ2-3): SQTIHQWPATLVQPVGSPLSLECTVEGTSNPNLYWYRQAAGRGLQLLFYSVGIGQISSEVPQNLSASRPQDRQFILSSKKLLLSDSGFYLCAWSVRPSGRHTDTQYFGPGTRLTVL.

This sequence joins TRBV6-6 and TRBJ2-1, with D possibly TRBD2 on 6 matching bases. Trimming removed 5 bases from V and 9 bases from J, with 17 bases in between. The germline gives CDR1 MNHNY, CDR2 SVGAGI (reference sequence). This CDR3 spans 14 amino acids. The DNA of the CDR3 is TGTGCCAGCAGTAGGGCTAGTGGAGGGTCTGAGCAGTTCTTC. It encodes CASSRASGGSEQFF.

This clone appeared many times. V usage is TRBV4-1 and J usage is TRBJ2-5, with 10 bases aligning to TRBD2. J was trimmed by 3 bases and V by 4 bases; bases with no gene match: 11. Per germline, CDR1 MGHRA and CDR2 YSYEKL. This CDR3 comprises 17 residues. The CDR3 protein is CASSPETVTSGEETQYF. CDR3 DNA sequence: TGCGCCAGCAGCCCGGAGACGGTTACTAGCGGGGAAGAGACCCAGTACTTC.

The chain uses TRBV2 and TRBJ2-3, with 13 bases lining up with TRBD2. V trimming: 5 bases; J trimming: 4 bases; junction bases outside the gene matches: 9. This CDR3 has 17 amino acids. Germline CDR1 is SNHLY and CDR2 is FYNNEI. The CDR3, as DNA: TGTGCCAGCAGTTCGCGGACTAGCGGGAGAGGCGCAGATACGCAGTATTTT. It translates to CASSSRTSGRGADTQYF.

The rearrangement uses TRBV2 and TRBJ1-2, with D possibly matching TRBD1 (5 bases). V lost 4 bases and J lost 8, with 17 bases in between. Germline CDR1 is SNHLY and CDR2 is FYNNEI. This CDR3 has 14 residues. The DNA for the CDR3 is TGTGCCAGCAGTGCAGATATTTTCGGGGGAGGCTACACCTTC. Encoded protein: CASSADIFGGGYTF.

In this sample, this clone turned up once. The rearrangement uses TRBV7-2 and TRBJ2-6; 8 bases match TRBD1. CDR1 and CDR2 (germline): SGHTA, FQGNSA. V lost 6 bases to trimming and J lost 0 bases; unmatched junction nucleotides: 13. The CDR3 has 19 amino acids. In nucleotides, the CDR3 is TGTGCCAGCAGGTTATCCAGGACAGGGCTTTCCTCTGGGGCCAACGTCCTGACTTTC. Its translation: CASRLSRTGLSSGANVLTF.

CDR3 DNA sequence: TGCGCCAGCAGCGGAGGGACCGTGGAAAAACTGTTTTTT. Residues: CASSGGTVEKLFF. The chain combines TRBV5-1 with TRBJ1-4, with D possibly matching TRBD1 (5 bases). This CDR3 spans 13 amino acids. Trimming left V 4 bases short and J 8 bases short, with 12 bases between. The germline CDR1 and CDR2 sequences are SGHRS and YFSETQ.

The chain joins TRBV7-2 to TRBJ1-1; 9 bases fit TRBD1. Germline V gene data show CDR1 as SGHTA and CDR2 as FQGNSA. Germline trimming cut 3 bases from V and 8 bases from J; bases unmatched to any gene: 7. The CDR3 covers 14 residues. CDR3 region: CASSFLGGTGEAFF. The CDR3 nucleotides read TGTGCCAGCAGCTTCCTAGGTGGGACAGGGGAAGCTTTCTTT. Based on the CDR3 plus reference TRBV7-2 and TRBJ1-1, the full variable domain is GAGVSQSPSNKVTEKGKDVELRCDPISGHTALYWYRQSLGQGLEFLIYFQGNSAPDKSGLPSDRFSAERTGGSVSTLTIQRTQQEDSAVYLCASSFLGGTGEAFFGQGTRLTVV.

This chain joins TRBV28 and TRBJ2-7; 9 positions agree with TRBD1. The CDR3 totals 13 residues. Trimming cost V 8 bases and J 3 bases; bases outside gene matches: 5. In germline, CDR1 is MDHEN, CDR2 SYDVKM. CDR3 loop: CASGMGQGYEQYF. CDR3 bases: TGTGCCAGCGGAATGGGACAGGGCTACGAGCAGTACTTC.

The chain recombines TRBV15 with TRBJ2-1; D perhaps matches TRBD2 (6 bases). The CDR3 covers 16 residues. Germline CDR1 and CDR2: LNHNV and YYDKDF (reference sequence). The germline V and J ends were trimmed by 1 base and 3 bases, with 13 bases remaining between them. For the CDR3, the DNA is TGTGCCACCAGCAGAGGGTACGGGGGTTTCTACAATGAGCAGTTCTTC. It translates to CATSRGYGGFYNEQFF.

The chain recombines TRBV2 with TRBJ1-1; TRBD1 is a possible D gene (5 bases). V lost 6 bases, J lost 5 bases, and 16 bases lay in between. CDR3 size: 14 residues. Germline CDR1 and CDR2: SNHLY and FYNNEI. This chain's CDR3 is CASSGQGVRTEAFF. DNA for the CDR3: TGTGCCAGCAGCGGGCAGGGCGTCAGGACTGAAGCTTTCTTT.

The V call is TRBV18, the J call TRBJ1-5; no definite D call. Germline V lookup: CDR1 KGHSH, CDR2 LQKENI. V lost 3 bases to trimming and J lost 6 bases, with 9 bases between them. The CDR3 contains 13 residues. CDR3: CASSPNGRQPQHF. CDR3 bases: TGTGCCAGCTCACCCAACGGTCGTCAGCCCCAGCATTTT.

The rearrangement uses TRBV5-1 and TRBJ2-1; maybe TRBD2 (6 bases). CDR1 is SGHRS and CDR2 is YFSETQ in the germline V gene. This CDR3 is built from 15 residues. V was trimmed by 5 bases and J by 2 bases, leaving 14 bases between them. The CDR3 protein is CASRRGTGAYNEQFF. In DNA, the CDR3 is TGCGCCAGCAGGCGAGGGACTGGCGCCTACAATGAGCAGTTCTTC.

This clone qualifies as medium-sized. The CDR3 loop reads CASSLDRTSYGYTF. CDR3 sequence (DNA): TGCGCCAGCAGCTTGGATCGAACCAGCTATGGCTACACCTTC. V usage is TRBV5-1 and J usage is TRBJ1-2; D unresolved. Germline V gives CDR1 SGHRS, CDR2 YFSETQ. This CDR3 comprises 14 residues. Between the trimmed V and J ends, which lost 0 bases and 4 bases, there was a span of 10 bases.

The rearrangement joins TRBV7-8 to TRBJ1-5; no reliable D call. The CDR3 length is 14 residues. Germline CDR1 and CDR2: SGHVS and FQNEAQ. The ends were cut back, 2 bases at V and 5 bases at J, with 10 bases in the middle. CDR3 loop: CASSLRTRYQPQHF. The CDR3 bases are TGTGCCAGCAGCTTACGAACCCGGTATCAGCCCCAGCATTTT.